These 26 T cell receptor beta chains originate from one sample sequenced in a study of OX40 agonist ivuxolimab in advanced cancers. Using immunoSEQ multiplex PCR, the repertoire was profiled, and TCRdb retains in-frame clones only, with some absent. The table records some 150,000 clones, 90% to 95% of them present only once. This material consisted of CD4+ or CD8+ T cells sorted from blood, taken in a trial of the OX40 agonist ivuxolimab. The receptors originated from an adult with an advanced solid tumor such as melanoma, head and neck, liver or kidney cancer.

The V gene is TRBV2, the J gene TRBJ1-3, with a tentative D call TRBD1 (5 bases). In germline, CDR1 is SNHLY, CDR2 FYNNEI. Trimming cost V 4 bases and J 2 bases, with 12 bases left between them. The CDR3 has 15 amino acids. The CDR3 is CASSVLGEAGNTIYF. CDR3 nucleotides: TGTGCCAGCAGTGTTCTGGGGGAAGCTGGAAACACCATATATTTT.

The chain combines TRBV19 with TRBJ2-2; 13 nucleotides line up with TRBD2. The V and J ends lost 5 bases and 6 bases, in that order; junction bases with no gene match: 3. CDR1 and CDR2 from the germline V gene are LNHDA and SQIVND (reference sequence). This CDR3 is built from 15 residues. CDR3 amino acids: CASSAGLAGAGELFF. The CDR3 DNA sequence: TGTGCCAGTAGTGCTGGACTAGCGGGAGCCGGGGAGCTGTTTTTT.

The J gene is TRBJ2-5, the V gene TRBV6-6; 10 bases line up with TRBD1. The DNA end lines up better with TRBJ2-7; the J call may be wrong. From germline, CDR1 is MNHNY and CDR2 SVGAGI (reference sequence). The CDR3 has 15 residues. CDR3: CASSYSPGQGLEQYF. The CDR3 DNA reads as TGTGCCAGCAGTTACTCACCGGGACAGGGGCTCGAGCAGTACTTC.

This clone has just one count. The chain employs TRBV27 and TRBJ1-5; the D gene is possibly TRBD1 (6 bases). Germline V gene lookup returns CDR1 MNHEY and CDR2 SMNVEV (reference sequence). With 6 bases removed from V and 0 bases from J, the gap between germline ends came to 12 bases. The CDR3 extends over 15 amino acids. CDR3 in DNA: TGTGCCAGCAGGGAGGGGACAAATAGCAATCAGCCCCAGCATTTT. It is translated as CASREGTNSNQPQHF.

The chain recombines TRBV6-5 with TRBJ1-1; D may be TRBD1 (5 bases). The germline CDR1 and CDR2 sequences are MNHEY and SVGAGI. Between the trimmed V and J ends, which lost 8 bases and 7 bases, there was a span of 14 bases. This CDR3 has 12 residues. The CDR3 nucleotides read TGTGCCAGCCGAGGACAAATAGGTGAAGCTTTCTTT. Amino acid sequence: CASRGQIGEAFF.

This chain links TRBV19 with TRBJ2-3; 8 bases fit TRBD2. The CDR3 length is 14 residues. V lost 7 bases and J lost 3; bases outside the gene matches: 6. The germline gives CDR1 LNHDA, CDR2 SQIVND (reference sequence). CDR3 in amino acids: CASTRGGLTDTQYF. In nucleotides, the CDR3 is TGTGCCAGTACCCGGGGGGGCCTTACAGATACGCAGTATTTT.

A remark on this clone: Germline and junction disagree at one end, which may indicate a read error. The rearrangement uses TRBV7-2 and TRBJ2-2; TRBD2 agrees at 9 bases. Germline loops: CDR1 SGHTA, CDR2 FQGNSA. The CDR3 is 15 amino acids. This CDR3 is CASSIAGAATGELFF. DNA of the CDR3: TGTGCCAGCAGCATAGCGGGGGCGGCCACCGGGGAGCTGTTTTTT.

The sample holds a few counts of this clone. The chain combines TRBV19 with TRBJ2-7; 10 positions agree with TRBD1. Losses at the gene ends were 4 bases for V and 3 bases for J; bases not matched to a gene: 3. The CDR3 runs to 14 residues. Germline CDR1 reads LNHDA; CDR2 reads SQIVND (reference sequence). CDR3 residues: CASSNRDRGYEQYF. Here the CDR3 DNA reads TGTGCCAGTAGTAACCGGGACAGGGGCTACGAGCAGTACTTC.

J is TRBJ1-4 and V is TRBV4-3; 9 nucleotides align to TRBD1. V was clipped by 4 bases and J by 7 bases; unmatched bases: 4. Looked up from germline, CDR1 is LGHNA and CDR2 is YSLEER. CDR3 length: 14 amino acids. The chain's CDR3 is CASSLGQGGEKLFF. CDR3 sequence (DNA): TGCGCCAGCAGCCTGGGACAGGGTGGTGAAAAACTGTTTTTT.

The chain recombines TRBV7-9 with TRBJ2-1; a weak D match, TRBD1 (5 bases). The CDR3 extends over 14 amino acids. Trimming took off 1 base at V and 12 bases at J, with 16 bases between the two ends. CDR1 and CDR2 from the germline V gene are SEHNR and FQNEAQ (reference sequence). The CDR3 nucleotides are TGTGCCAGCAGCTTAGTTGGGGCCGCCAAAGGGCAGTTCTTC. It encodes CASSLVGAAKGQFF.

The chain uses TRBV5-1 and TRBJ2-7; 10 positions match TRBD1. From germline, CDR1 is SGHRS and CDR2 YFSETQ. Trimming cost V 0 bases and J 0 bases; bases outside gene matches: 6. This CDR3 comprises 17 residues. This CDR3 is CASSLAPGQGTSYEQYF. CDR3 DNA sequence: TGCGCCAGCAGCTTGGCCCCGGGACAGGGGACCTCCTACGAGCAGTACTTC. The complete variable domain, with remaining parts taken from reference TRBV5-1 and TRBJ2-7, reads KAGVTQTPRYLIKTRGQQVTLSCSPISGHRSVSWYQQTPGQGLQFLFEYFSETQRNKGNFPGRFSGRQFSNSRSEMNVSTLELGDSALYLCASSLAPGQGTSYEQYFGPGTRLTVT.

The CDR3 loop reads CASSAFYEQYF. CDR3 coding DNA: TGTGCCAGCAGCGCCTTCTACGAGCAGTACTTC. The chain carries TRBV7-2 and TRBJ2-7, with D unresolved. The CDR3 has 11 amino acids. The V gene's germline CDR1 is SGHTA and CDR2 FQGNSA. V was trimmed by 5 bases and J by 3 bases, leaving 5 bases between them.

The CDR3 region is CASSQRLAGGRDEQFF. The CDR3 DNA reads TGCGCCAGCAGCCAGAGACTAGCGGGGGGGCGGGATGAGCAGTTCTTC. This sequence joins TRBV4-3 and TRBJ2-1, with 14 bases fitting TRBD2. Germline V CDR1 and CDR2: LGHNA, YSLEER. This CDR3 comprises 16 residues. Unmatched junction bases numbered 6, after V lost 3 bases and J lost 8 bases.

The V and J genes are TRBV4-2 and TRBJ2-7, with 12 bases matching TRBD2. CDR3 length: 16 residues. Germline assignment: CDR1 LGHNA and CDR2 YNFKEQ. The V segment lost 4 bases and the J segment 2 bases; nucleotides outside the gene matches: 6. CDR3 sequence reads: CASSPSGGAGTYEQYF. CDR3 DNA sequence: TGTGCCAGCAGCCCTAGCGGGGGGGCCGGTACCTACGAGCAGTACTTC.

The chain uses TRBV6-5 and TRBJ1-5, with D unresolved. The CDR3 loop spans 14 amino acids. Germline V CDR1 and CDR2: MNHEY, SVGAGI. Trimming cost V 3 bases and J 7 bases, with 13 bases left between them. The CDR3 DNA sequence: TGTGCCAGCAGTTATCGACCGACCGTACAGCCCCAGCATTTT. It translates to CASSYRPTVQPQHF.

This clone has more than one count but fewer than ten. V gene TRBV27 combines with J gene TRBJ1-1, with D possibly being TRBD1 (5 bases). Germline CDR1 MNHEY, CDR2 SMNVEV (reference sequence). The CDR3 is 16 amino acids. Trimming removed 5 bases from V and 4 bases from J, with 20 bases in between. CDR3 nucleotides: TGTGCCAGCAGTCCCCGAGTGGGACGGGTGAGCACTGAAGCTTTCTTT. Its translation: CASSPRVGRVSTEAFF.

V and J are TRBV5-1 and TRBJ2-1; TRBD2 might be the D (5 bases). Per germline, CDR1 SGHRS and CDR2 YFSETQ. This CDR3 region has 13 residues. Trimming took off 1 base at V and 8 bases at J, with 10 bases between the two ends. The CDR3 nucleotides read TGCGCCAGCAGCTTGCGAGGGTATCATGAGCAGTTCTTC. Residues: CASSLRGYHEQFF.

V and J are TRBV5-1 and TRBJ2-7; 9 nucleotides line up with TRBD1. Germline assignment: CDR1 SGHRS and CDR2 YFSETQ. The CDR3 sequence is 16 residues long. The ends lost 3 bases at V and 6 bases at J; junction bases unmatched: 13. CDR3 protein: CASSSSGTGRQGEQYF. The DNA for the CDR3 is TGCGCCAGCAGCTCATCCGGGACAGGGAGACAGGGCGAGCAGTACTTC.

The chain combines TRBV6-5 with TRBJ2-5; no clear D. Germline CDR1 and CDR2: MNHEY and SVGAGI. The CDR3 is 13 residues long. The V gene lost 6 bases and the J gene lost 7 bases, with 15 bases spanning the gap. The CDR3 DNA sequence: TGTGCCAGCAGCCCGGTAGGGTACGGGACCCAGTACTTC. Its protein is CASSPVGYGTQYF.

V is TRBV20-1 and J is TRBJ1-2, with unresolved D. V shed 3 bases and J shed 1 base, with 3 bases lying between them. The CDR3 contains 11 residues. Germline values: CDR1 DFQATT, CDR2 SNEGSKA (reference sequence). The CDR3 DNA reads TGCAGTGCTAGGGTTAACTATGGCTACACCTTC. Residues: CSARVNYGYTF.

The chain combines TRBV4-1 with TRBJ1-2; TRBD1 matches at 10 bases. The germline V gene has CDR1 MGHRA and CDR2 YSYEKL. The CDR3 sequence is 15 residues long. V dropped 2 bases and J dropped 3; count of bases not matched to a gene: 3. In DNA form, the CDR3 reads TGCGCCAGCAGCCAAACAGGGACAGGGGACTATGGCTACACCTTC. It translates to CASSQTGTGDYGYTF.

The sample holds one count of this clone. V gene TRBV7-2 combines with J gene TRBJ1-1; no firm D call. Germline V gene sequence: CDR1 SGHTA, CDR2 FQGNSA. This CDR3 spans 14 amino acids. V gave up 2 bases and J gave up 2 bases, with 9 bases separating them. CDR3 amino acids: CASSLREGNTEAFF. CDR3 coding DNA: TGTGCCAGCAGCTTAAGGGAGGGAAACACTGAAGCTTTCTTT.

This clone came up once. The chain is built from TRBV6-5 and TRBJ2-7; D possibly uses TRBD1 or TRBD2 (7 bases each). V was pared by 5 bases and J by 3 bases, with 17 bases between. The CDR3 sequence is 15 residues long. The germline gives CDR1 MNHEY, CDR2 SVGAGI. The CDR3 loop reads CASSTRGGGGYEQYF. CDR3 in DNA: TGTGCCAGCAGTACACGGGGAGGGGGCGGCTACGAGCAGTACTTC.

J is TRBJ1-5 and V is TRBV2, with 9 positions matching TRBD1. CDR3 length equals 14 residues. Unmatched junction bases numbered 2, after V lost 6 bases and J lost 2 bases. Germline lookup yields CDR1 SNHLY and CDR2 FYNNEI. This chain's CDR3 is CASSRTGGNQPQHF. The CDR3 region has the DNA TGTGCCAGCAGCCGGACAGGGGGCAATCAGCCCCAGCATTTT.

The J gene is TRBJ1-4, the V gene TRBV6-5; weak D call: TRBD1 (5 bases). The V end was cut by 4 bases, the J end by 5 bases, with 11 bases between. Germline values: CDR1 MNHEY, CDR2 SVGAGI. The CDR3 has 14 amino acids. The CDR3 spells CASSWRGGNEKLFF. The CDR3 DNA follows: TGTGCCAGCAGTTGGAGGGGAGGCAATGAAAAACTGTTTTTT.

The chain joins TRBV7-3 to TRBJ2-1, with 9 bases lining up with TRBD2. The V segment lost 9 bases and the J segment 10 bases; nucleotides outside the gene matches: 13. Germline assignment: CDR1 SGHTA and CDR2 FQGTGA. The CDR3 has 14 amino acids. CDR3 in amino acids: CARKAGGRGGEQFF. The DNA for the CDR3 is TGTGCCAGGAAGGCGGGAGGGCGAGGAGGGGAGCAGTTCTTC. Full variable domain (rest looked up from reference TRBV7-3 and TRBJ2-1): GAGVSQTPSNKVTEKGKYVELRCDPISGHTALYWYRQSLGQGPEFLIYFQGTGAADDSGLPNDRFFAVRPEGSVSTLKIQRTERGDSAVYLCARKAGGRGGEQFFGPGTRLTVL.